These 19 T cell receptor beta chains were sequenced from one sample in a study of blood T cell repertoires in COVID-19. This table comes from immunoSEQ multiplex PCR, and its TCRdb copy is limited to in-frame clones, with some not included. The table has about 76,000 clones, about 90% seen once. Sequencing was carried out using peripheral blood. These receptors were collected from a human donor in a cohort sampled during active COVID-19.

The chain recombines TRBV7-9 with TRBJ1-4; 7 bases map to TRBD1. Germline values: CDR1 SEHNR, CDR2 FQNEAQ (reference sequence). The CDR3 spans 14 residues. Germline trimming cut 4 bases from V and 7 bases from J; bases unmatched to any gene: 6. The CDR3 DNA reads TGTGCCAGCAGCTCACAGGGGAGGACTGAAAAACTGTTTTTT. As protein: CASSSQGRTEKLFF.

V is TRBV5-4 and J is TRBJ2-7; 10 nucleotides match TRBD1. The V segment lost 4 bases and the J segment 9 bases; nucleotides outside the gene matches: 4. The CDR3 runs to 12 residues. Per germline, CDR1 SGHNT and CDR2 YYREEE (reference sequence). CDR3 sequence: CASSMDRGRQYF. The CDR3 nucleotides are TGTGCCAGCAGCATGGACAGGGGGAGGCAGTACTTC. The full variable domain, completed using reference TRBV5-4 and TRBJ2-7, is ETGVTQSPTHLIKTRGQQVTLRCSSQSGHNTVSWYQQALGQGPQFIFQYYREEENGRGNFPPRFSGLQFPNYSSELNVNALELDDSALYLCASSMDRGRQYFGPGTRLTVT.

The genes are TRBV23-1 and TRBJ1-4; D not resolved. TRBV23-1 is flagged as an ORF with uncertain function. V was clipped by 2 bases and J by 6 bases, with 7 bases between them. The CDR3 contains 13 residues. The chain's CDR3 is CASSQPRYEKLFF. The CDR3 nucleotides read TGCGCCAGCAGTCAACCACGGTATGAAAAACTGTTTTTT.

This chain links TRBV7-9 with TRBJ2-1, with no clear D. The germline V and J ends were trimmed by 2 bases and 3 bases, with 17 bases remaining between them. Germline CDR1 and CDR2: SEHNR and FQNEAQ (reference sequence). This CDR3 is built from 17 residues. The CDR3 DNA sequence: TGTGCCAGCAGCTTAATCGCCGCGGAGATCTTCTACAATGAGCAGTTCTTC. It specifies CASSLIAAEIFYNEQFF. The full variable domain, completed using reference TRBV7-9 and TRBJ2-1, is DTGVSQNPRHKITKRGQNVTFRCDPISEHNRLYWYRQTLGQGPEFLTYFQNEAQLEKSRLLSDRFSAERPKGSFSTLEIQRTEQGDSAMYLCASSLIAAEIFYNEQFFGPGTRLTVL.

J is TRBJ1-2 and V is TRBV6-4, with TRBD1 identical over 7 bases. Trimming cost V 6 bases and J 6 bases; bases outside gene matches: 13. CDR3 length equals 15 residues. The germline V gene encodes CDR1 MRHNA and CDR2 SNTAGT. In nucleotides, the CDR3 is TGTGCCAGCAGCCCTAGGACAGGCTTTACCCATGGCTACACCTTC. Residues: CASSPRTGFTHGYTF.

This rearrangement joins TRBV12-5 to TRBJ1-2, with TRBD1 matching 7 bases. V shed 0 bases and J 0 bases; nucleotides not matched to a gene: 10. The CDR3 runs to 18 residues. CDR1 and CDR2 (germline): LGHNT, FRNRAP. The CDR3, as DNA: TGTGCTAGTGGTTTGGTACTATCCGGACAGGTACCTAACTATGGCTACACCTTC. It is translated as CASGLVLSGQVPNYGYTF. Using reference TRBV12-5 and TRBJ1-2 for the parts outside the CDR3, the full variable domain is DARVTQTPRHKVTEMGQEVTMRCQPILGHNTVFWYRQTMMQGLELLAYFRNRAPLDDSGMPKDRFSAEMPDATLATLKIQPSEPRDSAVYFCASGLVLSGQVPNYGYTFGSGTRLTVV.

The V gene is TRBV6-6, the J gene TRBJ1-4, with unresolved D. Trimming left V 10 bases short and J 7 bases short, with 10 bases between. The CDR3 runs to 11 residues. Germline V gene data show CDR1 as MNHNY and CDR2 as SVGAGI (reference sequence). The CDR3 DNA reads TGTGCCACGGCGGGTTCTGAAAAACTGTTTTTT. Translating gives CATAGSEKLFF.

The chain has TRBV4-3 and TRBJ2-1; maybe TRBD2 (7 bases). This CDR3 spans 15 amino acids. V lost 2 bases and J lost 9, with 17 bases in between. Germline V gene sequence: CDR1 LGHNA, CDR2 YSLEER. This CDR3 reads CASSQLPRGGSEQFF. The CDR3 region has the DNA TGCGCCAGCAGCCAACTACCCAGGGGAGGGAGTGAGCAGTTCTTC.

This clone was picked up one time. The chain couples TRBV11-2 to TRBJ1-5; D possibly corresponds to TRBD1 (6 bases). The germline CDR1 and CDR2 sequences are SGHAT and FQNNGV. Deletions cut 1 base from V and 8 bases from J, with 12 bases between. The CDR3 runs 14 residues. The CDR3 region is CASSLGQDVEPQHF. CDR3 bases: TGTGCCAGCAGCTTAGGACAGGACGTCGAGCCCCAGCATTTT. Drawing the rest from reference TRBV11-2 and TRBJ1-5, the complete variable domain is EAGVAQSPRYKIIEKRQSVAFWCNPISGHATLYWYQQILGQGPKLLIQFQNNGVVDDSQLPKDRFSAERLKGVDSTLKIQPAKLEDSAVYLCASSLGQDVEPQHFGDGTRLSIL.

The chain employs TRBV7-3 and TRBJ2-7; TRBD1 matches at 10 bases. The ends lost 5 bases at V and 2 bases at J; junction bases unmatched: 9. Germline values: CDR1 SGHTA, CDR2 FQGTGA. This CDR3 comprises 16 residues. CDR3 nucleotides: TGTGCCAGCAGCCCGACAGGGGGCGGTGGAACCTACGAGCAGTACTTC. Residues: CASSPTGGGGTYEQYF.

The J gene is TRBJ2-7, the V gene TRBV30; perhaps TRBD2 as D (5 bases). The V end lost 1 base, the J end lost 3 bases, and 7 bases lay between the germline ends. Germline-derived CDR1 and CDR2 are GTSNPN and SVGIG (reference sequence). This CDR3 region has 12 residues. The CDR3 DNA reads TGTGCCTGGAGTGGAGGGTACTACGAGCAGTACTTC. Its protein is CAWSGGYYEQYF.

The rearrangement uses TRBV10-3 and TRBJ2-3; TRBD2 matches at 10 bases. The CDR3 spans 17 residues. Germline V gene data show CDR1 as ENHRY and CDR2 as SYGVKD. The J segment lost 0 bases and the V segment lost 10 bases, leaving 13 bases of the junction unmatched. The chain's CDR3 is CASRRGGTSESTDTQYF. The CDR3 DNA is TGTGCCAGCCGCCGGGGGGGGACTAGCGAGAGCACAGATACGCAGTATTTT.

The J gene is TRBJ1-1, the V gene TRBV7-3, with D perhaps matching TRBD1 (5 bases). V was pared by 5 bases and J by 6 bases, with 19 bases between. Germline V gene lookup returns CDR1 SGHTA and CDR2 FQGTGA. This CDR3 contains 15 residues. In nucleotides, the CDR3 is TGTGCCAGCAGCCCGTCGGGGGGTACGCTCGCTGAAGCTTTCTTT. Its protein is CASSPSGGTLAEAFF.

This rearrangement joins TRBV15 to TRBJ1-4; unclear D gene. V was shortened by 0 bases and J by 4 bases, with 6 bases between the two germline ends. CDR1 LNHNV and CDR2 YYDKDF come from the germline V gene (reference sequence). This CDR3 has 14 residues. The DNA for the CDR3 is TGTGCCACCAGCAGAGATCGCGTTAATGAAAAACTGTTTTTT. This gives the protein CATSRDRVNEKLFF.

This clone was counted only a few times. The chain couples TRBV5-4 to TRBJ1-2; 11 bases fit TRBD1. CDR3 size: 15 residues. V was pared by 4 bases and J by 5 bases, with 7 bases of the junction left unmatched. Germline V gene lookup returns CDR1 SGHNT and CDR2 YYREEE (reference sequence). The CDR3 is CASSEGQGARYGYTF. CDR3 coding DNA: TGTGCCAGCAGCGAAGGACAGGGGGCGCGTTATGGCTACACCTTC.

The CDR3 spells CATKGGSPQAQPQHF. In DNA, the CDR3 is TGCGCCACCAAAGGGGGCAGCCCTCAGGCCCAGCCCCAGCATTTT. V gene TRBV5-1 combines with J gene TRBJ1-5; 7 bases map to TRBD1. J was trimmed by 7 bases and V by 9 bases; bases with no gene match: 16. This CDR3 has 15 residues. Germline CDR1 is SGHRS and CDR2 is YFSETQ.

The gene calls are TRBV7-3 and TRBJ2-7, with 8 nucleotides matching TRBD1. Germline V gene lookup returns CDR1 SGHTA and CDR2 FQGTGA. After removal of 4 bases from V and 6 bases from J, the junction contained 5 bases not matched to a gene. This CDR3 has 13 residues. The CDR3 DNA reads TGTGCCAGCAGCTCGGACAGGGAGGCCGAGCAGTACTTC. It yields the protein CASSSDREAEQYF.

Turning to this clone: One junction end does not reproduce the germline sequence, and a read error may be involved. This chain connects TRBV11-2 to TRBJ1-2; 9 bases align to TRBD1. Per germline, CDR1 SGHAT and CDR2 FQNNGV. The CDR3 length is 14 residues. CDR3 protein: CASSLEQGALGYTF. The CDR3 DNA reads as TGTGCCAGCAGCCTAGAACAGGGGGCGCTTGGCTACACCTTC.

The chain has TRBV6-2 or TRBV6-3 and TRBJ2-7; TRBD1 aligns across 9 bases. Trimming at V came to 5 bases and at J to 3 bases, leaving 5 bases not matched to a gene. The CDR3 totals 14 residues. CDR1 MNHEY and CDR2 SVGEGT come from the germline V gene. The CDR3 spells CASSKQGARYEQYF. The CDR3 DNA follows: TGTGCCAGCAGTAAACAGGGGGCGCGCTACGAGCAGTACTTC.